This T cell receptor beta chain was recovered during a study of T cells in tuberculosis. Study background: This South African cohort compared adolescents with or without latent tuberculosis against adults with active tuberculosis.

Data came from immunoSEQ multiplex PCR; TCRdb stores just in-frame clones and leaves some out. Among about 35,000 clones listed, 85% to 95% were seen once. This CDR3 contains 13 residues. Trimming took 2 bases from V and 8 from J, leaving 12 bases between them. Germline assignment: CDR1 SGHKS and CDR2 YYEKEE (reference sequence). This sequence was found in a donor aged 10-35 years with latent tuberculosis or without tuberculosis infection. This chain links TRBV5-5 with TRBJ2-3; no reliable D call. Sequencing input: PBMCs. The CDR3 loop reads CASSFLTPLTQYF. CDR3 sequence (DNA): TGTGCCAGCAGCTTTCTGACACCACTTACGCAGTATTTT.